This is a list of T cell receptor beta chains from one sample in a study of blood T cell repertoires in COVID-19. Measured with immunoSEQ multiplex PCR; TCRdb has only the in-frame clones, and not every one. The sample includes tens of thousands of clones, 90% to 95% of them seen just once. The sequencing sample was made of peripheral blood. The receptors here all came from a man aged 45 to 65 with COVID-19, enrolled during active disease. Each CDR3 is given with its conserved first and last residue.

V	J	CDR3
TRBV20-1	TRBJ2-7	CSASTLAGVEQYF
TRBV4-1	TRBJ2-5	CASSRASGRGGSRETQYF
TRBV3-1/TRBV3-2	TRBJ2-5	CASVAAGGPETQYF
TRBV4-3	TRBJ2-3	CASSQDLAGGSTDTQYF
TRBV5-4	TRBJ2-5	CASSRQQETQYF
TRBV3-1/TRBV3-2	TRBJ2-3	CASSQGTRADTQYF
TRBV7-9	TRBJ2-3	CASSLPRLGGRQGDTQYF
TRBV21-1	TRBJ1-5	CASSKLAGGGQPQHF
TRBV9	TRBJ2-3	CASSPSGVGPDTQYF
TRBV15	TRBJ2-5	CATSRPGLRQETQYF
TRBV7-9	TRBJ2-7	CASSLRLAGIGEQYF
TRBV7-3	TRBJ1-1	CASSLLMNTEAFF
TRBV30	TRBJ1-3	CAWSRGTGNTIYF
TRBV6-1	TRBJ1-2	CASSEVGGNYGYTF
TRBV4-3	TRBJ2-3	CASSQGGGGFTDTQYF
TRBV6-5	TRBJ1-1	CASSKYRDTQAFF
TRBV10-3	TRBJ2-2	CAISESSMRTSGSIGELFF
TRBV5-1	TRBJ1-3	CASSLQGAARGNTIYF
TRBV6-2/TRBV6-3	TRBJ1-1	CASSGWAPEAFF
TRBV5-1	TRBJ2-1	CASSPGPVASGYNEQFF
TRBV6-2/TRBV6-3	TRBJ2-7	CASSSMGAYSYEQYF
TRBV28	TRBJ1-4	CASSQEGRVEKLFF
TRBV19	TRBJ2-3	CAAGSTSTDTQYF
TRBV7-2	TRBJ1-5	CASSLALGGAGNQPQHF
TRBV6-2/TRBV6-3	TRBJ1-1	CASSDRALNTEAFF
TRBV6-1	TRBJ1-4	CASSGGGRRTNEKLFF
TRBV5-8	TRBJ2-5	CASSSPGAGVVKTQYF
TRBV6-6	TRBJ2-3	CASSLTRRPTDTQYF
TRBV11-2	TRBJ2-3	CASSLGGPDTQYF